This T cell receptor (beta chain) was found in a study of cytomegalovirus exposure and HLA in healthy donors. Study-wide findings and caveats: Trimming of TCR beta V- and J-genes showed a link, identified in a later analysis, to a missense DCLRE1C variant. Later analysis showed TCR association rates varying by HLA locus, highest for DRB1 and lowest for HLA-C. Most TCR beta V segments were productive about 90% or about 30% of the time in an earlier analysis. It was reportedly the case that the classifier diagnosed cytomegalovirus status with high specificity and sensitivity.

The study ran its PCR with 60 Vbeta and 13 Jbeta primers. Using immunoSEQ multiplex PCR, the repertoire was profiled, and TCRdb retains in-frame clones only, with some absent. The profile covers 110,000 or so clones, with more than 70% appearing a single time and 15% to 20% taken by the ten largest. This clone was detected only a few times. The antigen remains unidentified. Looked up from germline, CDR1 is MDHEN and CDR2 is SYDVKM. V lost 3 bases to trimming and J lost 7 bases; unmatched junction nucleotides: 9. The CDR3 has 14 residues. What was sequenced was PBMCs. The TCR comes from a man aged 50 to 60 in good health and CMV-seropositive. The V and J genes are TRBV28 and TRBJ2-7; 7 bases are shared with TRBD2. The chain's CDR3 is CASSLLPGGLEQYF. The CDR3, as DNA: TGTGCCAGCAGTTTGCTACCGGGAGGTCTTGAGCAGTACTTC.